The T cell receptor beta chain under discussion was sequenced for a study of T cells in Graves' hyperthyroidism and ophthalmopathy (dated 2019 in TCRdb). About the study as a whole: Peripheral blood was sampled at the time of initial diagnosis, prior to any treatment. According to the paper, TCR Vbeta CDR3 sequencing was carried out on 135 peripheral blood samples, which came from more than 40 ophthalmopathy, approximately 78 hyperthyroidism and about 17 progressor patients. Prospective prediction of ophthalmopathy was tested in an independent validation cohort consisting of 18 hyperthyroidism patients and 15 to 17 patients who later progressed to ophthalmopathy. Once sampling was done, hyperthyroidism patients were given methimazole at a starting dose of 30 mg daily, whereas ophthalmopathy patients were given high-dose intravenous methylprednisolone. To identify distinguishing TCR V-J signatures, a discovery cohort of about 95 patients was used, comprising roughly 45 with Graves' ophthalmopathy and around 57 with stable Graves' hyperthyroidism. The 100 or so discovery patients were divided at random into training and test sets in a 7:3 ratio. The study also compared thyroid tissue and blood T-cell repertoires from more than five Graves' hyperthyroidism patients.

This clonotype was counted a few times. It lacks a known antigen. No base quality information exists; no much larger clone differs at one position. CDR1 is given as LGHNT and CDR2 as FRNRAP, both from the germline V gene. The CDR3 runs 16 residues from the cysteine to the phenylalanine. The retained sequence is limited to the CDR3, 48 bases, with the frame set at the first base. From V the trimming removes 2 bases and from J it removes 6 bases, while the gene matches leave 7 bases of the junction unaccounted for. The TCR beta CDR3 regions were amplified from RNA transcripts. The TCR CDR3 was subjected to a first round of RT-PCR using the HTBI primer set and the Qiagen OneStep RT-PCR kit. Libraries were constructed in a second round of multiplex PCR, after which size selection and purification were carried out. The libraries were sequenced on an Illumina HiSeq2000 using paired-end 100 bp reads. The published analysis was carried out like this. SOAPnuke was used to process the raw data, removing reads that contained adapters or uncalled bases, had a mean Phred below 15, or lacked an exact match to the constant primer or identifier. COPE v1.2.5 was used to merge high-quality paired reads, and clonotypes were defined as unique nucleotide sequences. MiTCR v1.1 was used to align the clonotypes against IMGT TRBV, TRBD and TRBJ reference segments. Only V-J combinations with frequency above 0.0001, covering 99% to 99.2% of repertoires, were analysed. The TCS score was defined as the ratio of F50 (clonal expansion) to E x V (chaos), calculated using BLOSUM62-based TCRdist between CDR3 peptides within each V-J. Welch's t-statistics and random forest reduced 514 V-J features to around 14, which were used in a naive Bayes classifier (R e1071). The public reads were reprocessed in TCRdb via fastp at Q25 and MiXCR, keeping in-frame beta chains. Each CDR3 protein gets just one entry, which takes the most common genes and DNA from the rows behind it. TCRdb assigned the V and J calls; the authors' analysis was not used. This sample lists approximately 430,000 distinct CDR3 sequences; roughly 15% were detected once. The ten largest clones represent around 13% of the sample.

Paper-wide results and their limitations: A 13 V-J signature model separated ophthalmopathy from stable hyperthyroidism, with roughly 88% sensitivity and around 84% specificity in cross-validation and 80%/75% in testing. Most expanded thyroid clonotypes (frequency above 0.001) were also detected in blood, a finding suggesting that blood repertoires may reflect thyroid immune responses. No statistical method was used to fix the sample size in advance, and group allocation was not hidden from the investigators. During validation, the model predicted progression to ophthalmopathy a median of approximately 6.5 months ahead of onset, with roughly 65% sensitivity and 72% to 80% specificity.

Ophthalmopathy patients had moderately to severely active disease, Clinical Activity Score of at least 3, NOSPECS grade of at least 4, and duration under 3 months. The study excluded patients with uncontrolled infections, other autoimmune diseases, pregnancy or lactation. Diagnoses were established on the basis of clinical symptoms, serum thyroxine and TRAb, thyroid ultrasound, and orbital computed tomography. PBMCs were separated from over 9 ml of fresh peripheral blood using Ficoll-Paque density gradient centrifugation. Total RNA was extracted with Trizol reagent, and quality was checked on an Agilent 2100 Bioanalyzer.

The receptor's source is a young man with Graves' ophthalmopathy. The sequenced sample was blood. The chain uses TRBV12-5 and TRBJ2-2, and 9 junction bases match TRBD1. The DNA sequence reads TGTGCTAGTGGTTTGTTTTGGACAGGGGACGCCGGGGAGCTGTTTTTT. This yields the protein CASGLFWTGDAGELFF.